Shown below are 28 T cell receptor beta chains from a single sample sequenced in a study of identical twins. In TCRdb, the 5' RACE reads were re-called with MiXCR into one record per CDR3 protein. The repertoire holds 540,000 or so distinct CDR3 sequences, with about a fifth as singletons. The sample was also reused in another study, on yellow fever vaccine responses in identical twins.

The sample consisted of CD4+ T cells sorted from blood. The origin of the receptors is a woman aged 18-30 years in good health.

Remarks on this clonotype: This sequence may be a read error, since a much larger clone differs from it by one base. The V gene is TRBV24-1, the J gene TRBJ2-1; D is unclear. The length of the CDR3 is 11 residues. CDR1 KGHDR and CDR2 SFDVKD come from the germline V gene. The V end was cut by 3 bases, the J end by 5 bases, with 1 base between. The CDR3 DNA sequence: TGTGCCACCAGTGATAACAATGAGCAGTTCTTC. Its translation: CATSDNNEQFF.

The CDR3 coding sequence is TGTGCCATCGGAGGGTTGGGGGAGCTGTTTTTT. It is translated as CAIGGLGELFF. The chain combines TRBV10-3 with TRBJ2-2, with a possible D match to TRBD2 (6 bases). Germline CDR1 and CDR2: ENHRY and SYGVKD. Trimming took off 8 bases at V and 8 bases at J, with 9 bases between the two ends. This CDR3 spans 11 amino acids.

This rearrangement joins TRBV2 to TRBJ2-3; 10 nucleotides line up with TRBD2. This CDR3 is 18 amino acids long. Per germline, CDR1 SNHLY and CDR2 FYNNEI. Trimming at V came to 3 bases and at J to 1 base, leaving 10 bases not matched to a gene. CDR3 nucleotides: TGTGCCAGCAGTGACAGGCTAGCGGGAGTCCGTCGCACAGATACGCAGTATTTT. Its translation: CASSDRLAGVRRTDTQYF.

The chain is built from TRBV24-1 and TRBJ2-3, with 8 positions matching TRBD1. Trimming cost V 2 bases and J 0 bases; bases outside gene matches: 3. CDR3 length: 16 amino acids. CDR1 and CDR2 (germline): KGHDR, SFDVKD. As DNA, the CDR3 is TGTGCCACCAGTGATTCCCGACAGGGGAGCACAGATACGCAGTATTTT. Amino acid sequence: CATSDSRQGSTDTQYF.

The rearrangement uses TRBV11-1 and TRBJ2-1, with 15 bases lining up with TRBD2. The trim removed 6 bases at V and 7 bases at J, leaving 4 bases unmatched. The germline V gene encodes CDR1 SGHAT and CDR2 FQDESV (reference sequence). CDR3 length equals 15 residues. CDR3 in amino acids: CASRLGTSGGNEQFF. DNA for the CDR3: TGTGCCAGCAGACTGGGGACTAGCGGGGGGAATGAGCAGTTCTTC.

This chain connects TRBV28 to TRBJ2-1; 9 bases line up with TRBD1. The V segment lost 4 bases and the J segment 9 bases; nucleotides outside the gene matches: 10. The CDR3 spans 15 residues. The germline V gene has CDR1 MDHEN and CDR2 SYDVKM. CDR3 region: CASSSPGTGLGEQFF. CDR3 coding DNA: TGTGCCAGCAGTTCTCCCGGGACAGGGTTAGGTGAGCAGTTCTTC. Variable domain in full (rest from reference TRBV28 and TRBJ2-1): DVKVTQSSRYLVKRTGEKVFLECVQDMDHENMFWYRQDPGLGLRLIYFSYDVKMKEKGDIPEGYSVSREKKERFSLILESASTNQTSMYLCASSSPGTGLGEQFFGPGTRLTVL.

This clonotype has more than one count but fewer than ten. In DNA, the CDR3 is TGTGCCAGCAGCCTCGTAGCGGGAGGTTTTTTGAGCGAGCAGTACTTC. It codes for CASSLVAGGFLSEQYF. The rearrangement joins TRBV7-3 to TRBJ2-7, with 10 nucleotides matching TRBD2. V lost 5 bases to trimming and J lost 6 bases; unmatched junction nucleotides: 13. Germline V gives CDR1 SGHTA, CDR2 FQGTGA. The CDR3 is made up of 16 amino acids.

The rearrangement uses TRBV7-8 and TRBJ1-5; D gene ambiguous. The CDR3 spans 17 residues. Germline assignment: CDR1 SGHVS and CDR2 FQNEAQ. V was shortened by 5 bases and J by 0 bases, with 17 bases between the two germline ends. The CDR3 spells CASSPARPRNSNQPQHF. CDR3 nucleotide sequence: TGTGCCAGCAGCCCTGCTCGGCCCAGAAATAGCAATCAGCCCCAGCATTTT.

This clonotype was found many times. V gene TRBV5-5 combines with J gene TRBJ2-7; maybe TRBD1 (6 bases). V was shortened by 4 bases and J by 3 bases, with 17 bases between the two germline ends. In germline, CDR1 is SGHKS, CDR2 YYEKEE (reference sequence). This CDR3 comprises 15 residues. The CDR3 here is CASSRTSTGLYEQYV. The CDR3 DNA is TGTGCCAGCAGCCGAACCTCGACAGGTCTCTACGAGCAGTACGTC.

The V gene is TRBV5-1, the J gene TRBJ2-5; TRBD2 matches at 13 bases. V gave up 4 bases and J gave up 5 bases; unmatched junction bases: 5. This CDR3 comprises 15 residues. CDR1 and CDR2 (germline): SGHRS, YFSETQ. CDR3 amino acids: CASSGGLAGLETQYF. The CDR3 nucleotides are TGCGCCAGCAGCGGGGGACTAGCGGGACTTGAGACCCAGTACTTC.

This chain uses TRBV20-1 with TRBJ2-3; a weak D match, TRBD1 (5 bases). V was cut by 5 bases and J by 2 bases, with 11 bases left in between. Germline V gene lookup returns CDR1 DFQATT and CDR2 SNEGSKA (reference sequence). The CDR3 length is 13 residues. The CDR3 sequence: CSAGAVITDTQYF. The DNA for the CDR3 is TGCAGTGCTGGGGCCGTGATCACAGATACGCAGTATTTT.

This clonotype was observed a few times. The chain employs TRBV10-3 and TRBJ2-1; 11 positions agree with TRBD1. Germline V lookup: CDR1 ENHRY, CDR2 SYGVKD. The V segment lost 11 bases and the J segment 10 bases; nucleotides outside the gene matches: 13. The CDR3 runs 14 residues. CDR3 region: CASKEGDRGYEQFF. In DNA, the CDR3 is TGTGCCTCCAAAGAAGGGGACAGGGGGTACGAGCAGTTCTTC.

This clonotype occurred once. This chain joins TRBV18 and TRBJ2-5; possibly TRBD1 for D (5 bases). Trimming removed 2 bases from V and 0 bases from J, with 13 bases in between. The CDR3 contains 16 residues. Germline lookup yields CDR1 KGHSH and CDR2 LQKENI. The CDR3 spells CASSPWNRNYQETQYF. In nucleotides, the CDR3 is TGTGCCAGCTCACCATGGAACAGGAACTACCAAGAGACCCAGTACTTC.

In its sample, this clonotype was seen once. The CDR3 DNA sequence: TGCGCCAGCAGCCGAATTGACGCGAACACCGGGGAGCTGTTTTTT. Protein product: CASSRIDANTGELFF. V gene TRBV5-1 combines with J gene TRBJ2-2; no clear D. V was trimmed by 4 bases and J by 0 bases, leaving 10 bases between them. Germline CDR1 and CDR2: SGHRS and YFSETQ. The CDR3 totals 15 residues.

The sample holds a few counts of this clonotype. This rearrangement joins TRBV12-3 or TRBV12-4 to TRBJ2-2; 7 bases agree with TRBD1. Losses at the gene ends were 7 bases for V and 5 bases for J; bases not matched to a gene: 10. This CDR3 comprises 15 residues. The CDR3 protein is CASNLQGRGTGELFF. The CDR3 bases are TGTGCCAGCAATCTACAGGGGAGAGGTACCGGGGAGCTGTTTTTT.

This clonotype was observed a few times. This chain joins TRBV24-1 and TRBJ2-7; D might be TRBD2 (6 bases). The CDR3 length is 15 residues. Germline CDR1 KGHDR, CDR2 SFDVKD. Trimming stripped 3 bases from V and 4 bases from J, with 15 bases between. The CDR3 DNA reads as TGTGCCACCAGTGATGCCCCTGGCGGGGTTTACGAGCAGTACTTC. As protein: CATSDAPGGVYEQYF.

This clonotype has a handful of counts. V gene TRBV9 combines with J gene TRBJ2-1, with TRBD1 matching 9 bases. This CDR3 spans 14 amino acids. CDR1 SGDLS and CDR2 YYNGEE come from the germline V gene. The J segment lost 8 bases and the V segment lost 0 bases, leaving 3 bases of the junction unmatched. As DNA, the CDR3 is TGTGCCAGCAGCGTAGGGGGACAGGGCCATGAGCAGTTCTTC. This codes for CASSVGGQGHEQFF. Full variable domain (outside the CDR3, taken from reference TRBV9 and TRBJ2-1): DSGVTQTPKHLITATGQRVTLRCSPRSGDLSVYWYQQSLDQGLQFLIQYYNGEERAKGNILERFSAQQFPDLHSELNLSSLELGDSALYFCASSVGGQGHEQFFGPGTRLTVL.

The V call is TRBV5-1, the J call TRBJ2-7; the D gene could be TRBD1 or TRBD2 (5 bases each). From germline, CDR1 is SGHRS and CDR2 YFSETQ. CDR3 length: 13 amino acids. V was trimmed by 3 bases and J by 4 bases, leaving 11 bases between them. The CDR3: CASSWGGGYEQYV. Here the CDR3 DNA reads TGCGCCAGCAGCTGGGGTGGGGGTTACGAGCAGTACGTC.

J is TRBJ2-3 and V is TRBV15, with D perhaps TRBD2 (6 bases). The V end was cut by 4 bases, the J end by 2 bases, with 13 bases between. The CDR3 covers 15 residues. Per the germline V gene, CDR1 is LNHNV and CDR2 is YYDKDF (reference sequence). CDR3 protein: CATSKPGLITDTQYF. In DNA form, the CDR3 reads TGTGCCACCAGCAAGCCGGGACTTATCACAGATACGCAGTATTTT.

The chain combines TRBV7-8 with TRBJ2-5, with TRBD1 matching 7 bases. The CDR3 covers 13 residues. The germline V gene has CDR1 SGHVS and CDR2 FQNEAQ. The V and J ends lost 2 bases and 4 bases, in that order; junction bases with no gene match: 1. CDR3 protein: CASSLYRGETQYF. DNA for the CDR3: TGTGCCAGCAGCTTATACAGGGGAGAGACCCAGTACTTC.

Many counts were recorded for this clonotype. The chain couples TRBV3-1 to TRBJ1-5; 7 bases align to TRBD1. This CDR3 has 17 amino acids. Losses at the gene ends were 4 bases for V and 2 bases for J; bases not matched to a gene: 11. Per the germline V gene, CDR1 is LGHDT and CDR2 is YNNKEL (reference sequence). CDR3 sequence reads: CASSPSPDRVGNQPQHF. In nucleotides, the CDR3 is TGTGCCAGCAGCCCCTCCCCAGACAGGGTTGGCAATCAGCCCCAGCATTTT.

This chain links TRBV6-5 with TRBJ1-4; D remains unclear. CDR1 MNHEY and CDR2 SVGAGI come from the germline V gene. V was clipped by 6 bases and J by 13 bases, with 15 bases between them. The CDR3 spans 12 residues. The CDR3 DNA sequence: TGTGCCAGCAGCTCCGGGTTCGGAGTACTGTTTTTT. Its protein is CASSSGFGVLFF.

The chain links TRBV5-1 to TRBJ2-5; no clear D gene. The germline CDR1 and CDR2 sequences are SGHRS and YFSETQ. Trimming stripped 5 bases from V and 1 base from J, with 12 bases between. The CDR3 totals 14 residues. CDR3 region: CASREKSFQETQYF. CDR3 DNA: TGCGCCAGCAGGGAAAAGTCCTTCCAAGAGACCCAGTACTTC.

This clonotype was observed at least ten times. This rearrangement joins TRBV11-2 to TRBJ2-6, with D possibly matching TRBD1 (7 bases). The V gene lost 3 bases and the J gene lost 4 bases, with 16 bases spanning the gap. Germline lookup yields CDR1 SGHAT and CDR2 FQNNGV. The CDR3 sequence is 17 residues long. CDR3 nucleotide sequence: TGTGCCAGCAGCTTTTATGCAGGGGGGATAGGGGCCAACGTCCTGACTTTC. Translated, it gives CASSFYAGGIGANVLTF.

The CDR3 loop reads CASSQRPGSDTQYF. The DNA of the CDR3 is TGTGCCAGCAGCCAGCGTCCCGGGTCAGATACGCAGTATTTT. V gene TRBV3-1 combines with J gene TRBJ2-3; the D is unclear. Per germline, CDR1 LGHDT and CDR2 YNNKEL (reference sequence). V shed 3 bases and J shed 4 bases, with 11 bases lying between them. CDR3 length: 14 residues.

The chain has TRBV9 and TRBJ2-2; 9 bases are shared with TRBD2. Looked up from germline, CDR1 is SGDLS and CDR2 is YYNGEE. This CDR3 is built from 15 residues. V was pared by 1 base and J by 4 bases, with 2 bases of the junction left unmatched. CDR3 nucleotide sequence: TGTGCCAGCAGCGTATGGCGGGGGGGCACCGGGGAGCTGTTTTTT. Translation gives CASSVWRGGTGELFF. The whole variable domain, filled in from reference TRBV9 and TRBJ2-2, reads DSGVTQTPKHLITATGQRVTLRCSPRSGDLSVYWYQQSLDQGLQFLIQYYNGEERAKGNILERFSAQQFPDLHSELNLSSLELGDSALYFCASSVWRGGTGELFFGEGSRLTVL.

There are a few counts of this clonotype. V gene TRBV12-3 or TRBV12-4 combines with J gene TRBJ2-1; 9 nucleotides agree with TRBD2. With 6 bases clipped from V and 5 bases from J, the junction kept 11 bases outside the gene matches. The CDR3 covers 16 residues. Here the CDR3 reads CASRSTLAGLNNEQFF. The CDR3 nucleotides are TGTGCCAGCAGAAGTACACTAGCGGGTCTGAACAATGAGCAGTTCTTC.

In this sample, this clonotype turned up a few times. CDR3 sequence (DNA): TGTGCCAGCAGCTTAGCAAATCGGGACAGCACAGATACGCAGTATTTT. This codes for CASSLANRDSTDTQYF. This chain connects TRBV7-9 to TRBJ2-3; the D gene could be TRBD1 or TRBD2 (5 bases each). This CDR3 has 16 residues. Germline V gene lookup returns CDR1 SEHNR and CDR2 FQNEAQ (reference sequence). V was trimmed by 0 bases and J by 0 bases, leaving 10 bases between them. The whole variable domain, filled in from reference TRBV7-9 and TRBJ2-3, reads DTGVSQNPRHKITKRGQNVTFRCDPISEHNRLYWYRQTLGQGPEFLTYFQNEAQLEKSRLLSDRFSAERPKGSFSTLEIQRTEQGDSAMYLCASSLANRDSTDTQYFGPGTRLTVL.